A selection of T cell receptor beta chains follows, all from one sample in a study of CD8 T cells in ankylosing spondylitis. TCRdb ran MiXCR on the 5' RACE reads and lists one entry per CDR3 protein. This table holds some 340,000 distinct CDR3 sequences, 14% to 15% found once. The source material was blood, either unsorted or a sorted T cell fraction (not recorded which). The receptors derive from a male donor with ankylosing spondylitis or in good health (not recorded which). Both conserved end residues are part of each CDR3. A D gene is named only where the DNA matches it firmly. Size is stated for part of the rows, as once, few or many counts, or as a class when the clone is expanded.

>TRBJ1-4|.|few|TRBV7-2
CASSPGTVNQKLFF
TGTGCCAGCAGCCCCGGGACTGTTAATCAAAAACTGTTTTTT
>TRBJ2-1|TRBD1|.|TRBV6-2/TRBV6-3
CASRQGTVISNEQFF
TGTGCCAGCAGGCAAGGGACAGTGATCTCCAATGAGCAGTTCTTC
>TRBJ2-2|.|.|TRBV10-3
CAIPTENTGELFF
TGTGCCATCCCGACCGAGAACACCGGGGAGCTGTTTTTT
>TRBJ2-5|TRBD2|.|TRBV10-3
CAISASGEETQYF
TGTGCCATCAGTGCCAGCGGGGAAGAGACCCAGTACTTC
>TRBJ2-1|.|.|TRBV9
CASSVDRNEQFF
TGTGCCAGCAGCGTAGACCGCAATGAGCAGTTCTTC
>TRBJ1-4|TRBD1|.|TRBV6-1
CASTHRTGSNEKLFF
TGTGCCAGCACCCACCGGACAGGGTCTAATGAAAAACTGTTTTTT
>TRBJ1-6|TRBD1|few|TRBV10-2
CASRGGTGENSSPLHF
TGCGCCAGCAGGGGTGGGACAGGGGAAAATTCTTCACCCCTCCACTTT
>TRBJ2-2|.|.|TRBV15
CATSRAGGLLAGELFF
TGTGCCACCAGCAGAGCTGGCGGACTACTCGCCGGGGAGCTGTTTTTT
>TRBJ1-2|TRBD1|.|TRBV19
CASKLGQAHGYTF
TGTGCCAGCAAACTCGGACAGGCGCATGGCTACACCTTC
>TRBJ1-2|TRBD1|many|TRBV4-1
CASSQDTGGYGYTF
TGCGCCAGCAGCCAAGATACAGGGGGCTATGGCTACACCTTC
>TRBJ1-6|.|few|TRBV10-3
CAISESLQGRNSPLHF
TGTGCCATCAGTGAGTCCCTCCAGGGGCGAAATTCACCCCTCCACTTT
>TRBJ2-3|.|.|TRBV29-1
CSVESGPTTDTQYF
TGCAGCGTTGAAAGCGGTCCTACCACAGATACGCAGTATTTT
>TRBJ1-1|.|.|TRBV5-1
CASSFGGSMNTEAFF
TGCGCCAGCAGCTTCGGTGGATCCATGAACACTGAAGCTTTCTTT
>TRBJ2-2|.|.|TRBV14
CASSPRGTGNLVTGELFF
TGTGCCAGCAGCCCTAGAGGAACAGGCAATCTAGTCACCGGGGAGCTGTTTTTT
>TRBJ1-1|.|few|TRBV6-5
CASISPRAEAFF
TGTGCCAGCATTTCACCCCGGGCTGAAGCTTTCTTT
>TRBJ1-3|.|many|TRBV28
CASSGGQRNTIYF
TGTGCCAGCAGCGGGGGCCAACGAAACACCATATATTTT
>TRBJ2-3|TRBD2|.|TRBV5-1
CASSFTSSGGGDTQYF
TGCGCCAGCAGCTTCACTTCTAGCGGGGGGGGAGATACGCAGTATTTT
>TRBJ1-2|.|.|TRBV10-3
CAISESPITGTF
TGTGCCATCAGTGAGTCTCCGATTACTGGCACCTTC
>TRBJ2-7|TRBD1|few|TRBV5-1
CASSLVSGGTSYEQYF
TGCGCCAGCAGCTTGGTTTCAGGGGGAACCTCCTACGAGCAGTACTTC
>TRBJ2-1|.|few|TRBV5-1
CASSGVSGSSYNEQFF
TGCGCCAGCAGCGGGGTTTCGGGTTCCTCCTACAATGAGCAGTTCTTC
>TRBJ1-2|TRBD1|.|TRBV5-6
CASSFRDRGIPGYTF
TGTGCCAGCAGTTTCCGGGACAGGGGAATCCCTGGCTACACCTTC